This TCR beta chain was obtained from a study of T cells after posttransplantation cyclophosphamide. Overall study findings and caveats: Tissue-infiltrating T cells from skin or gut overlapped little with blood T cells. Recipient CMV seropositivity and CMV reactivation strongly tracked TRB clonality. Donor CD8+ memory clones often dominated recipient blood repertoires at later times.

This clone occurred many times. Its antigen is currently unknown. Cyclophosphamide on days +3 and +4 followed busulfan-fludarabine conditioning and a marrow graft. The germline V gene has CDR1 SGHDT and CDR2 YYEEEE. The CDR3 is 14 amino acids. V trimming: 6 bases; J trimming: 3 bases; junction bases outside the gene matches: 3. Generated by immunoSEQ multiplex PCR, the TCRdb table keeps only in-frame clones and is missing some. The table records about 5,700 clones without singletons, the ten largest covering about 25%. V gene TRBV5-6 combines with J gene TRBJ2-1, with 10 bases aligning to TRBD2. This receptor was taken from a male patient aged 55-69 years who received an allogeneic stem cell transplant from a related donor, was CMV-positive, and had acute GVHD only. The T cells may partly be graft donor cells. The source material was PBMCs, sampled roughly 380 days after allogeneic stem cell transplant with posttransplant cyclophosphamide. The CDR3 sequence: CASILAGVYNEQFF. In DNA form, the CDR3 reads TGTGCCAGCATTCTAGCGGGGGTCTACAATGAGCAGTTCTTC.